One sample yielded the 19 T cell receptor beta chains listed below, sequenced in a study of tumor-infiltrating lymphocytes in primary liver carcinoma. With around 490 ng total RNA as template and a constant-region primer, TCR beta cDNA was made. It was through three nested multiplex PCR rounds of slightly modified ARM-PCR that TCR beta libraries arose. It was with TRBV1-TRBV30 forward primers and a C-beta reverse primer that the first two PCR rounds were run, at around 10 cycles each. TCRdb ran MiXCR on the multiplex PCR reads and lists one entry per CDR3 protein. The sample includes about 320,000 distinct CDR3 sequences, more than 55% of them seen just once. The study extracted blood RNA from unsorted whole blood and also extracted germline DNA. The sample comprised peripheral blood. The receptors shown here come from a man aged 40-49 years with primary liver carcinoma and hepatitis B virus infection.

On this clonotype itself: This sequence may be a read error, since a much larger clone differs from it by one base. The chain uses TRBV6-2 or TRBV6-3 and TRBJ2-2; D is possibly TRBD2 (5 bases). The CDR3 covers 14 residues. Per germline, CDR1 MNHEY and CDR2 SVGEGT. CDR3 sequence reads: CASSYTELTGELLF. The CDR3 DNA reads as TGTGCCAGCAGTTATACGGAACTTACCGGGGAGCTGCTTTTT.

This chain links TRBV7-9 with TRBJ1-1; perhaps TRBD1 as D (5 bases). The germline V gene has CDR1 SEHNR and CDR2 FQNEAQ (reference sequence). The CDR3 loop spans 14 amino acids. V lost 0 bases, J lost 1 base, and 6 bases lay in between. CDR3 residues: CASSLARENTEAFF. The CDR3, as DNA: TGTGCCAGCAGCTTAGCCAGGGAGAACACTGAAGCTTTCTTT.

V gene TRBV20-1 combines with J gene TRBJ1-1; maybe TRBD1 (5 bases). This CDR3 comprises 13 residues. The germline V and J ends were trimmed by 6 bases and 3 bases, with 14 bases remaining between them. Germline V gene data show CDR1 as DFQATT and CDR2 as SNEGSKA (reference sequence). The CDR3 DNA sequence: TGCAGTGCGAGGCGCCTAGGGGACACTGAAGCTTTCTTT. Translating gives CSARRLGDTEAFF.

As to this clonotype: Because it lacks the conserved phenylalanine or tryptophan at the end, this CDR3 is likely a read error. CDR3 coding DNA: TGTGCCAGCAACTTAAATCTCCTAGCGGGAGGCGATGCGGATACGCAGTATATA. Protein: CASNLNLLAGGDADTQYI. The chain links TRBV11-2 to TRBJ2-3, with 11 bases that match TRBD2. The V gene's germline CDR1 is SGHAT and CDR2 FQNNGV. This CDR3 comprises 18 residues.

The sample holds a few counts of this clonotype. This CDR3 is CASSGSGRARYEQFF. CDR3 sequence (DNA): TGTGCCAGCAGTGGGAGCGGGAGGGCCAGGTATGAGCAGTTCTTC. This rearrangement joins TRBV12-3 or TRBV12-4 to TRBJ2-1; 10 nucleotides align to TRBD2. V was pared by 5 bases and J by 8 bases, with 9 bases of the junction left unmatched. This CDR3 contains 15 residues.

Concerning this clonotype: Possible read error: a much larger clone is one base away. The gene calls are TRBV6-2 or TRBV6-3 and TRBJ2-1, with D unresolved. The V end was cut by 6 bases, the J end by 10 bases, with 10 bases between. Germline loops: CDR1 MNHEY, CDR2 SVGEGT. CDR3 length: 11 residues. CDR3 loop: CASRGMAEQFF. The CDR3 nucleotides read TGTGCCAGCAGAGGGATGGCGGAGCAGTTCTTC.

A remark on this clonotype: Possible read error: a much larger clone is one base away. The chain combines TRBV29-1 with TRBJ1-1; D unresolved. Trimming took 8 bases from V and 7 from J, leaving 20 bases between them. This CDR3 has 13 amino acids. Germline V gene sequence: CDR1 SQVTM, CDR2 ANQGSEA. The CDR3 here is CSIGPRTADEAFF. CDR3 nucleotides: TGCAGCATTGGCCCCCGGACGGCAGATGAAGCTTTCTTT. The full variable domain, completed using reference TRBV29-1 and TRBJ1-1, is SAVISQKPSRDICQRGTSLTIQCQVDSQVTMMFWYRQQPGQSLTLIATANQGSEATYESGFVIDKFPISRPNLTFSTLTVSNMSPEDSSIYLCSIGPRTADEAFFGQGTRLTVV.

The chain has TRBV12-3 or TRBV12-4 and TRBJ2-7, with 7 bases fitting TRBD1. V shed 6 bases, J shed 8 bases, and the junction held 16 bases outside the gene matches. The length of the CDR3 is 15 residues. The CDR3 sequence is CASSAETGLIHKQYF. CDR3 nucleotides: TGTGCCAGCAGCGCCGAGACAGGGCTGATCCACAAGCAGTACTTC.

Concerning this clonotype: The junction shows a germline mismatch at one end, possibly a read error. The V and J genes are TRBV29-1 and TRBJ2-3; 11 positions match TRBD2. Germline V gene data show CDR1 as SQVTM and CDR2 as ANQGSEA. This CDR3 is 15 amino acids long. The CDR3 protein is CSVEAIHSGRDTRYF. Here the CDR3 DNA reads TGCAGCGTTGAAGCCATTCATAGCGGGAGGGATACGCGGTATTTT.

This clonotype appeared once. This clone may be a read error of a much larger clone one base away. The chain combines TRBV29-1 with TRBJ2-3; weak D call: TRBD1 (6 bases). Germline CDR1 and CDR2: SQVTM and ANQGSEA. The CDR3 is 14 residues long. CDR3 region: CIVEKGVRGDTQYF. CDR3 in DNA: TGCATCGTCGAAAAGGGGGTAAGAGGAGATACGCAGTATTTT.

CDR3 sequence (DNA): TGTGCCAGCAGTCTGATCCTCCCCACAGGAAACACCATATATTTT. This encodes CASSLILPTGNTIYF. The chain carries TRBV28 and TRBJ1-3, with unresolved D. The CDR3 is made up of 15 amino acids. Trimming took off 5 bases at V and 4 bases at J, with 15 bases between the two ends. From germline, CDR1 is MDHEN and CDR2 SYDVKM.

Notes on this clonotype: The conserved phenylalanine or tryptophan is not found at the CDR3 terminus, so this likely reflects a read error. The V and J genes are TRBV6-1 and TRBJ2-3, with no clear D. The CDR3 has 11 amino acids. CDR1 is MNHNS, CDR2 SASEGT, per germline. V lost 5 bases, J lost 9 bases, and 9 bases lay in between. CDR3 DNA: TGTGCCAGCAGTCAAACGGACACGCAGTATTCT. This gives the protein CASSQTDTQYS.

Points on this clonotype: A much larger clone lies a single base off, so this may be a read error. DNA of the CDR3: TGTGCCAACAAACCAAGGGGGAATGAAAAACTGTTTTTT. It codes for CANKPRGNEKLFF. The chain joins TRBV6-5 to TRBJ1-4, with a possible D match to TRBD1 (6 bases). The CDR3 sequence is 13 residues long. Germline CDR1 reads MNHEY; CDR2 reads SVGAGI. V lost 10 bases to trimming and J lost 5 bases, with 14 bases between them.

The V gene is TRBV5-6, the J gene TRBJ1-1; D uncertain. The length of the CDR3 is 14 residues. The germline V and J ends were trimmed by 0 bases and 8 bases, with 14 bases remaining between them. The germline gives CDR1 SGHDT, CDR2 YYEEEE. This CDR3 is CASSLVMNRGEAFF. CDR3 in DNA: TGTGCCAGCAGCTTGGTAATGAATAGAGGCGAAGCTTTCTTT.

Note on this clonotype: A clone one base away is much larger, so this may be a read error. The chain joins TRBV5-4 to TRBJ2-1; 9 bases match TRBD2. After removal of 4 bases from V and 10 bases from J, the junction contained 9 bases not matched to a gene. Looked up from germline, CDR1 is SGHNT and CDR2 is YYREEE (reference sequence). The CDR3 sequence is 14 residues long. CDR3 region: CASSVGTSQGEQFF. The CDR3, as DNA: TGTGCCAGCAGCGTCGGGACTAGCCAGGGCGAGCAGTTCTTC.

In regard to this clonotype: At one end, the junction sequence differs from germline, possibly due to a read error. J is TRBJ2-2 and V is TRBV12-3 or TRBV12-4, with D perhaps assigned TRBD1 or TRBD2 (5 bases each). The CDR3 is made up of 18 amino acids. In nucleotides, the CDR3 is TGTGCGAGCAGTTCAAAAAGAACGGGCCTGGGGGTCGCCGGGGAGCTGTTTTTT. It is translated as CASSSKRTGLGVAGELFF.

To note about this clonotype: A read error is possible here, since a much larger clone lies one base away. The chain uses TRBV4-3 and TRBJ2-2, with 10 bases lining up with TRBD2. Looked up from germline, CDR1 is LGHNA and CDR2 is YSLEER. The CDR3 sequence is 17 residues long. The CDR3 region is CVSSRGSAGGGTGELFF. CDR3 in DNA: TGCGTCAGCAGCCGAGGGTCAGCGGGAGGGGGCACCGGGGAGCTGTTTTTT.

Worth noting for this clonotype: One base away lies a much larger clone, so this may be a sequencing read error. V is TRBV14 and J is TRBJ2-7, with TRBD2 matching 11 bases. This CDR3 region has 15 residues. Germline loops: CDR1 SGHDN, CDR2 FVKESK. The CDR3 loop is CASSKTSGSVYEQCF. In nucleotides, the CDR3 is TGTGCCAGCAGCAAAACTAGCGGGAGTGTCTACGAGCAGTGCTTC.

This clonotype was counted at least ten times. This chain uses TRBV12-3 or TRBV12-4 with TRBJ1-6; the D gene is possibly TRBD1 (6 bases). This CDR3 is 14 amino acids long. V lost 2 bases, J lost 13 bases, and 15 bases lay in between. The CDR3 DNA sequence: TGTGCCAGCAGTTTACAAGGGACATCTAACCCCCTCCACTTT. Translated: CASSLQGTSNPLHF.